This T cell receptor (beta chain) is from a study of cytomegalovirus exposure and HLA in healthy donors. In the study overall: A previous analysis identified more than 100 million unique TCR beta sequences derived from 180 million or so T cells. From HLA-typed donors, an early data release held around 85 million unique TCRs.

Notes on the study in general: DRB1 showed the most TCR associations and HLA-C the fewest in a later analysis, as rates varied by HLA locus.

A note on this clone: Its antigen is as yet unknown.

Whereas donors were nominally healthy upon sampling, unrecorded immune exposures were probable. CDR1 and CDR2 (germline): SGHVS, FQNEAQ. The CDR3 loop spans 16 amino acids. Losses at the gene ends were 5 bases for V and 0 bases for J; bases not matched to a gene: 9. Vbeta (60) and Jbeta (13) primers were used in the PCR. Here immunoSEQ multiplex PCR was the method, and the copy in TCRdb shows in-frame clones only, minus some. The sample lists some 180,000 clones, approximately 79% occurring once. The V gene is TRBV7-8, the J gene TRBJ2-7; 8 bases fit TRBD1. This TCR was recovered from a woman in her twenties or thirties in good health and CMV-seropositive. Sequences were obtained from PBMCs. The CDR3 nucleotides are TGTGCCAGCAGCCCCCCGACAGGGGAAGGCTCCTACGAGCAGTACTTC. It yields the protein CASSPPTGEGSYEQYF.